These 9 T cell receptor beta chains were all obtained from the same sample, sequenced in a study of OX40 agonist ivuxolimab in advanced cancers. The data were produced by immunoSEQ multiplex PCR, yet TCRdb's version contains in-frame clones alone and is incomplete. The repertoire consists of roughly 24,000 clones, with roughly three quarters occurring once and the leading ten covering about 25%. The input for sequencing was CD4+ or CD8+ T cells sorted from blood, taken in a trial of the OX40 agonist ivuxolimab. These receptors all come from an adult with an advanced solid tumor such as melanoma, head and neck, liver or kidney cancer.

V is TRBV27 and J is TRBJ1-5; D might be TRBD1 (6 bases). CDR3 size: 13 residues. Deletions cut 6 bases from V and 0 bases from J, with 6 bases between. Germline CDR1 and CDR2: MNHEY and SMNVEV (reference sequence). In DNA, the CDR3 is TGTGCCAGCAGCAGGGGTAGCAATCAGCCCCAGCATTTT. Translated, it gives CASSRGSNQPQHF.

This clone was seen more than once but under ten times. The J gene is TRBJ1-3, the V gene TRBV13; 8 bases map to TRBD1. Germline lookup yields CDR1 PRHDT and CDR2 FYEKMQ (reference sequence). CDR3 length: 14 amino acids. Trimming removed 5 bases from V and 4 bases from J; junction bases left unmatched: 4. Here the CDR3 reads CASSQRQGGNTIYF. CDR3 nucleotides: TGTGCCAGCAGCCAAAGACAGGGGGGAAACACCATATATTTT.

V gene TRBV29-1 combines with J gene TRBJ2-7, with D possibly TRBD2 on 6 matching bases. Germline-derived CDR1 and CDR2 are SQVTM and ANQGSEA. This CDR3 comprises 14 residues. Trimming took 3 bases from V and 0 from J, leaving 12 bases between them. This chain's CDR3 is CSVDGGPRSYEQYF. In DNA, the CDR3 is TGCAGCGTTGACGGAGGGCCCCGCTCCTACGAGCAGTACTTC.

This clone has more than one count but fewer than ten. V and J are TRBV7-9 and TRBJ1-2; D ambiguous. Germline V gives CDR1 SEHNR, CDR2 FQNEAQ (reference sequence). The CDR3 loop spans 9 amino acids. Trimming took 5 bases from V and 11 from J, leaving 6 bases between them. The CDR3 region has the DNA TGTGCCAGCAGCGCCGAGTACACCTTC. This sequence encodes CASSAEYTF.

CDR3 sequence (DNA): TGTGCCAGCAGCTTACGTCAGGAGGATCAGCCCCAGCATTTT. Translation: CASSLRQEDQPQHF. The chain combines TRBV13 with TRBJ1-5; D is ambiguous. The CDR3 contains 14 residues. V lost 2 bases and J 5 bases, leaving 10 bases between the germline ends. Germline assignment: CDR1 PRHDT and CDR2 FYEKMQ (reference sequence).

The CDR3 DNA follows: TGTGCCAGCAGAAAAGGGGCTAGCGGGAACTATGAGCAGTACTTC. It specifies CASRKGASGNYEQYF. The chain joins TRBV14 to TRBJ2-7; TRBD2 matches at 9 bases. Germline CDR1 and CDR2: SGHDN and FVKESK. After removal of 6 bases from V and 7 bases from J, the junction contained 13 bases not matched to a gene. CDR3 length: 15 residues. Using reference TRBV14 and TRBJ2-7 for the parts outside the CDR3, the full variable domain is EAGVTQFPSHSVIEKGQTVTLRCDPISGHDNLYWYRRVMGKEIKFLLHFVKESKQDESGMPNNRFLAERTGGTYSTLKVQPAELEDSGVYFCASRKGASGNYEQYFGPGTRLTVT.

This chain links TRBV28 with TRBJ2-7, with a possible D match to TRBD1 (6 bases). The CDR3 length is 12 residues. Trimming removed 4 bases at V and 5 bases at J, with 9 bases between. The germline V gene has CDR1 MDHEN and CDR2 SYDVKM. The CDR3 nucleotides read TGTGCCAGCAGTTCCTCAGGGGACGAGCAGTACTTC. Translation gives CASSSSGDEQYF.

This clone was observed a handful of times. This chain joins TRBV29-1 and TRBJ1-2; a weak D match, TRBD1 (6 bases). This CDR3 contains 16 residues. The V end lost 1 base, the J end lost 2 bases, and 17 bases lay between the germline ends. The germline gives CDR1 SQVTM, CDR2 ANQGSEA. CDR3 loop: CSVEAKEGGLNYGYTF. The DNA for the CDR3 is TGCAGCGTTGAAGCCAAGGAAGGGGGACTAAACTATGGCTACACCTTC.

There are a few counts of this clone. This chain links TRBV7-9 with TRBJ2-7; no clear D gene. CDR3 size: 14 residues. CDR1 and CDR2 (germline): SEHNR, FQNEAQ (reference sequence). V dropped 5 bases and J dropped 1 base, with 12 bases sitting between them. CDR3 region: CASSPSTGSYEQYF. The CDR3 DNA sequence: TGTGCCAGCAGCCCCTCCACGGGTTCCTACGAGCAGTACTTC.